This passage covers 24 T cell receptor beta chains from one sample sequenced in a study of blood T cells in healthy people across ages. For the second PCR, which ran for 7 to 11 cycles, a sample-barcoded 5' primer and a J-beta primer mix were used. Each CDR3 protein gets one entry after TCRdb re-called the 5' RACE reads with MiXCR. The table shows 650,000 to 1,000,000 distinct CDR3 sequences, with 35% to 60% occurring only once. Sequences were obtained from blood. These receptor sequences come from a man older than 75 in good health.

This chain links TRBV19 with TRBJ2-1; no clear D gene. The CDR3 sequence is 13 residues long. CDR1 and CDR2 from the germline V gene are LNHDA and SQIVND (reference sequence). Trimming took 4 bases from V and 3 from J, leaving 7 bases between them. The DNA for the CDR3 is TGTGCCAGTAGTAGCAGCCTCTACAATGAGCAGTTCTTC. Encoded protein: CASSSSLYNEQFF. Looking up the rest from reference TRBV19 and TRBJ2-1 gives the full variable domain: DGGITQSPKYLFRKEGQNVTLSCEQNLNHDAMYWYRQDPGQGLRLIYYSQIVNDFQKGDIAEGYSVSREKKESFPLTVTSAQKNPTAFYLCASSSSLYNEQFFGPGTRLTVL.

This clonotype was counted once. The CDR3 bases are TGTGCCAGCAGTCCCAGACAGGGGCTGCGGGCTTTCTTT. Translated: CASSPRQGLRAFF. The V gene is TRBV12-3 or TRBV12-4, the J gene TRBJ1-1; 8 nucleotides align to TRBD1. The CDR3 totals 13 residues. Trimming at V came to 5 bases and at J to 11 bases, leaving 10 bases not matched to a gene.

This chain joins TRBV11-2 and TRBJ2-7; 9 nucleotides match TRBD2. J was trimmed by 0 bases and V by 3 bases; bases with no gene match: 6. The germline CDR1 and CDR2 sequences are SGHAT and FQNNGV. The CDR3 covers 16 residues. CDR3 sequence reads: CASSLAGGSSSYEQYF. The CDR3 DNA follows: TGTGCCAGCAGCTTGGCGGGAGGGTCCTCCTCCTACGAGCAGTACTTC.

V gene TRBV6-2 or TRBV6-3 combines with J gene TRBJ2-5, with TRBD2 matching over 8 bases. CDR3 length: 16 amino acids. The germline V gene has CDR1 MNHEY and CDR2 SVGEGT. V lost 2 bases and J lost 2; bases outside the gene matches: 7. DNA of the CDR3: TGTGCCAGCAGTTACGGGGTTAGCGGGGATCAAGAGACCCAGTACTTC. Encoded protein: CASSYGVSGDQETQYF.

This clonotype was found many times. CDR3 nucleotides: TGCAGTGCTAGTAGGGGGTACGAGCAGTACTTC. Protein product: CSASRGYEQYF. V gene TRBV20-1 combines with J gene TRBJ2-7, with D perhaps TRBD1 (6 bases). Germline CDR1 reads DFQATT; CDR2 reads SNEGSKA (reference sequence). This CDR3 is 11 amino acids long. V was clipped by 3 bases and J by 4 bases, with 7 bases between them.

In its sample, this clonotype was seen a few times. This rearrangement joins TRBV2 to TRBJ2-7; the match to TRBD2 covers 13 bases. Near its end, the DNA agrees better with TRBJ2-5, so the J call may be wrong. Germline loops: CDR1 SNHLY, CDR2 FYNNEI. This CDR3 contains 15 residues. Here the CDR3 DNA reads TGTGCCAGCACATCGGGGACTAGCGGGATAGAGACCCAGTACTTC. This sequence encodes CASTSGTSGIETQYF.

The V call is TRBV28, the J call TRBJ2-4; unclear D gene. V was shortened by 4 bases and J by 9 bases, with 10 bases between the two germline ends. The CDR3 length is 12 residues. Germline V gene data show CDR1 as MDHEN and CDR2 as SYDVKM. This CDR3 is CASSSPPLIQYF. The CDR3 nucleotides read TGTGCCAGCAGTTCCCCCCCGCTCATTCAGTACTTC.

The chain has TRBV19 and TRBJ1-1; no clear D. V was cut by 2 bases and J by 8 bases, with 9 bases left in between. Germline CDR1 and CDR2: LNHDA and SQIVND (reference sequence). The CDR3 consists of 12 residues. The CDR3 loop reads CASSIQRREAFF. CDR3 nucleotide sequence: TGTGCCAGTAGTATACAGAGAAGAGAAGCTTTCTTT.

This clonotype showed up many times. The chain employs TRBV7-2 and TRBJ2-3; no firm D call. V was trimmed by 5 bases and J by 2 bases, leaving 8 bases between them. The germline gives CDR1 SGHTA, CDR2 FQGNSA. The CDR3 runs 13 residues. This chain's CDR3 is CASSKGPTDTQYF. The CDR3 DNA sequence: TGTGCCAGCAGCAAAGGACCCACAGATACGCAGTATTTT.

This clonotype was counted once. In DNA, the CDR3 is TGCAGTGCTAGAGTGGCTAGCGGGGCCCCCACAGATACGCAGTATTTT. This encodes CSARVASGAPTDTQYF. The chain employs TRBV20-1 and TRBJ2-3, with TRBD2 matching over 9 bases. CDR3 length: 16 residues. Germline V gene sequence: CDR1 DFQATT, CDR2 SNEGSKA (reference sequence). Unmatched junction bases numbered 7, after V lost 1 base and J lost 2 bases.

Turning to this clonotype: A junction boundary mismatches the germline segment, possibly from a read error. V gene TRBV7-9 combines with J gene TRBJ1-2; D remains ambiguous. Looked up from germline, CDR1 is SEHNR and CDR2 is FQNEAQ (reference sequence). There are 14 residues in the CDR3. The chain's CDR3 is CASSVEWESYGYTF. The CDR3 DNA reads TGTGCCAGCAGCGTAGAATGGGAAAGCTATGGTTACACCTTC. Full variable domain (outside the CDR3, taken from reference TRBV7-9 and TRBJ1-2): DTGVSQNPRHKITKRGQNVTFRCDPISEHNRLYWYRQTLGQGPEFLTYFQNEAQLEKSRLLSDRFSAERPKGSFSTLEIQRTEQGDSAMYLCASSVEWESYGYTFGSGTRLTVV.

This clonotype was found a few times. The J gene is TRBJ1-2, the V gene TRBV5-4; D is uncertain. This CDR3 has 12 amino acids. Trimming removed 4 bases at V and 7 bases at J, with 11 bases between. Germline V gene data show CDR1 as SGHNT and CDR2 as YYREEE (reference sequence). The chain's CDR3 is CASSPSSSGYTF. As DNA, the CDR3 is TGTGCCAGCAGCCCATCCTCGTCTGGCTACACCTTC. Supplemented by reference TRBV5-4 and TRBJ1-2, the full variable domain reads ETGVTQSPTHLIKTRGQQVTLRCSSQSGHNTVSWYQQALGQGPQFIFQYYREEENGRGNFPPRFSGLQFPNYSSELNVNALELDDSALYLCASSPSSSGYTFGSGTRLTVV.

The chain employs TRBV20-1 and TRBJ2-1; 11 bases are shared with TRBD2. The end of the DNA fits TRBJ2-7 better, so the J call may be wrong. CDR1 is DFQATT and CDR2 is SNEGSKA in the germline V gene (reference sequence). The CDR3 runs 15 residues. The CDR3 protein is CSARLPTSGTYEQYF. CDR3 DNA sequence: TGCAGTGCTAGATTACCGACTAGCGGGACCTACGAGCAGTACTTC.

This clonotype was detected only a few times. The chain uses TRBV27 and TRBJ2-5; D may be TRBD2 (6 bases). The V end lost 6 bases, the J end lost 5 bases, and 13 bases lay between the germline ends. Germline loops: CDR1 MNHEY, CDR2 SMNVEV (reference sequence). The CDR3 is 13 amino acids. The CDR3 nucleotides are TGTGCCAGCAGGAGGAGGGGCGAGGAGACCCAGTACTTC. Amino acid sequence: CASRRRGEETQYF.

The chain's CDR3 is CASSVDDGKNIQYF. Here the CDR3 DNA reads TGTGCCAGCAGCGTAGATGATGGGAAAAACATTCAGTACTTC. The chain has TRBV9 and TRBJ2-4; D ambiguous. CDR3 length: 14 amino acids. From germline, CDR1 is SGDLS and CDR2 YYNGEE. The V and J ends lost 0 bases and 4 bases respectively, with 8 bases between them.

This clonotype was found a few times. This CDR3 reads CASSLLIAGGYEQYF. The CDR3, as DNA: TGTGCCAGCAGCTTACTTATAGCGGGAGGTTACGAGCAGTACTTC. The chain recombines TRBV7-2 with TRBJ2-7; 10 bases line up with TRBD2. From germline, CDR1 is SGHTA and CDR2 FQGNSA. The trim removed 2 bases at V and 4 bases at J, leaving 5 bases unmatched. CDR3 length equals 15 residues. Looking up the rest from reference TRBV7-2 and TRBJ2-7 gives the full variable domain: GAGVSQSPSNKVTEKGKDVELRCDPISGHTALYWYRQSLGQGLEFLIYFQGNSAPDKSGLPSDRFSAERTGGSVSTLTIQRTQQEDSAVYLCASSLLIAGGYEQYFGPGTRLTVT.

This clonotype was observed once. The CDR3 coding sequence is TGTGCCAGCAGCGTAGTTACCCAAAAAAATGAGCAGTTCTTC. Residues: CASSVVTQKNEQFF. The chain employs TRBV7-3 and TRBJ2-1; D is ambiguous. Germline V lookup: CDR1 SGHTA, CDR2 FQGTGA. The CDR3 runs 14 residues. Trimming shortened V by 5 bases and J by 7 bases, and 15 bases separated the two germline ends.

The DNA for the CDR3 is TGTGCCAGCAGCCAAGGGGACATCGACAATGAGCAGTACTTC. The encoded protein is CASSQGDIDNEQYF. The gene calls are TRBV4-2 and TRBJ2-1, with a tentative D call TRBD1 (6 bases). The J call is uncertain, as TRBJ2-7 better fits the DNA end. The CDR3 contains 14 residues. In germline, CDR1 is LGHNA, CDR2 YNFKEQ.

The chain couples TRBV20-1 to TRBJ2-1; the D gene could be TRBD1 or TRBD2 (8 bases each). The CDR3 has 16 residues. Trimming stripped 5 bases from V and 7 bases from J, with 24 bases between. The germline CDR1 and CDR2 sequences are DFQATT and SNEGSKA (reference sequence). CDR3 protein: CSAGTGLAGGVNEQFF. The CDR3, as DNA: TGCAGTGCTGGGACAGGTCTAGCGGGCGGAGTGAATGAGCAGTTCTTC.

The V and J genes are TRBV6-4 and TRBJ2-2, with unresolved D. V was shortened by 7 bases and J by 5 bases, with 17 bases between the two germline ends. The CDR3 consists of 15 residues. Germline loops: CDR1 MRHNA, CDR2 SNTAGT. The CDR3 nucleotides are TGTGCCAGCAAGGCGGTGTCGCTCGGAACCGGGGAGCTGTTTTTT. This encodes CASKAVSLGTGELFF.

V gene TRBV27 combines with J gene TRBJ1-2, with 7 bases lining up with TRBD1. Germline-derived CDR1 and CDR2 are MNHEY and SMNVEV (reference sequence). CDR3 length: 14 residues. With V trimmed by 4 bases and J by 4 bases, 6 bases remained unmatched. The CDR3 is CASSYRQGPYGYTF. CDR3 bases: TGTGCCAGCAGTTACCGACAGGGACCCTATGGCTACACCTTC.

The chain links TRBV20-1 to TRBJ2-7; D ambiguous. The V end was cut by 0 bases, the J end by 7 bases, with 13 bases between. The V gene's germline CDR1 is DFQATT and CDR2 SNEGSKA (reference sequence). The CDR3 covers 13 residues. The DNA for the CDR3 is TGCAGTGCTAGAGAAGGCAGCCACAATGAGCAGTACTTC. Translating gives CSAREGSHNEQYF.

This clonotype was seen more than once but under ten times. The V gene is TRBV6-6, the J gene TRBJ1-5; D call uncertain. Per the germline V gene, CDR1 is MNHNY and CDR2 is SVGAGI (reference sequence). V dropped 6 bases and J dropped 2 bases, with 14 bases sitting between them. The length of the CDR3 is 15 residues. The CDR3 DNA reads TGTGCCAGCAGCTCCGGGCAGGTTGGCAATCAGCCCCAGCATTTT. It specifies CASSSGQVGNQPQHF.

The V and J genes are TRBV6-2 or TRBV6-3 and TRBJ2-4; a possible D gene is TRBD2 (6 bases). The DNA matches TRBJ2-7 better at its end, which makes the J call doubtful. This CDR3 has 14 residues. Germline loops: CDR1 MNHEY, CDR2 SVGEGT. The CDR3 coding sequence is TGTGCCAGCAGGAGACTAGTTACAGCCTACGAGCAGTACTTC. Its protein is CASRRLVTAYEQYF.